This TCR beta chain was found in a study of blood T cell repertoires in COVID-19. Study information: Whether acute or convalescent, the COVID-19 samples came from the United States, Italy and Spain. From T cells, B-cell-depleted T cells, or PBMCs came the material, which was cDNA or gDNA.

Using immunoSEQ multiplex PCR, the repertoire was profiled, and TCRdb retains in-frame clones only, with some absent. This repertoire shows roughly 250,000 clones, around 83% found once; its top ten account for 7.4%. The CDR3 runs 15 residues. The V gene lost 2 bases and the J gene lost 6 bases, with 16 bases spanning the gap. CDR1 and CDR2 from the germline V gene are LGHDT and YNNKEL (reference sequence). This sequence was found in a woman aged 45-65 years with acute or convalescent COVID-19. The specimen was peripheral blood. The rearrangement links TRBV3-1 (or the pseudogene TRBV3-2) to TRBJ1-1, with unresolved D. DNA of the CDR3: TGTGCCAGCAGCCAAATACCCGATAAGGGAGCTGAAGCTTTCTTT. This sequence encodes CASSQIPDKGAEAFF.